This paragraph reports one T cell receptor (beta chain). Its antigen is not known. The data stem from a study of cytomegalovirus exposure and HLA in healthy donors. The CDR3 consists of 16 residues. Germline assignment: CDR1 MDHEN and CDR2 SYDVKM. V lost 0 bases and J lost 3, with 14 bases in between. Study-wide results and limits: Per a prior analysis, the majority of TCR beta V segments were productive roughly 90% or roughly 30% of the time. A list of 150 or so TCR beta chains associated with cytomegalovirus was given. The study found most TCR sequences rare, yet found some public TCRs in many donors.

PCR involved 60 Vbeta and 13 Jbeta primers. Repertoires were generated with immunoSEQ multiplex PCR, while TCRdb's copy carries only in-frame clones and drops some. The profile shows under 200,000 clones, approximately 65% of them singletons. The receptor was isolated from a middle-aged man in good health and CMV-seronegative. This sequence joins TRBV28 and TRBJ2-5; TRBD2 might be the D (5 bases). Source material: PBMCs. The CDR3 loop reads CASSLWDRGQEETQYF. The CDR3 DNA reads TGTGCCAGCAGTTTATGGGACCGCGGGCAGGAAGAGACCCAGTACTTC.